This passage covers 8 T cell receptor beta chains from one sample sequenced in a study of Ad26.COV2.S vaccination and SARS-CoV-2 variants. Clones were sequenced by immunoSEQ multiplex PCR, and TCRdb holds only the in-frame ones, with some missing. The data show about 320,000 clones, with 90% seen just once and 5% to 6.5% held by the top ten. Treatment described: about 20 received Ad26.COV2.S at low or high dose, single or two shots; about 5 received placebo; per-sample allocation not given. The study sampled participants on day 63 after the first vaccine or placebo injection. The sequencing used peripheral blood, collected in a trial of Ad26.COV2.S vaccine versus placebo. The receptors derive from a person aged 18-65 years who received the Ad26.COV2.S COVID-19 vaccine or a placebo.

J is TRBJ1-1 and V is TRBV7-9; 10 nucleotides align to TRBD1. V lost 5 bases to trimming and J lost 0 bases; unmatched junction nucleotides: 15. From germline, CDR1 is SEHNR and CDR2 FQNEAQ (reference sequence). The CDR3 is 19 residues long. The CDR3 loop is CASSGYHSGTGAMNTEAFF. The CDR3 DNA follows: TGTGCCAGCAGCGGCTACCACTCCGGGACAGGGGCCATGAACACTGAAGCTTTCTTT.

This chain connects TRBV7-9 to TRBJ2-3, with 10 bases aligning to TRBD2. Germline loops: CDR1 SEHNR, CDR2 FQNEAQ (reference sequence). After removal of 10 bases from V and 0 bases from J, the junction contained 10 bases not matched to a gene. The CDR3 totals 16 residues. CDR3 sequence reads: CAIPLIAGGSTDTQYF. The CDR3 DNA reads as TGTGCCATCCCCCTCATAGCGGGGGGTAGCACAGATACGCAGTATTTT.

This chain joins TRBV11-3 and TRBJ2-3; D possibly matches TRBD1 or TRBD2 (5 bases each). The germline V gene has CDR1 SGHNT and CDR2 YENEEA. Trimming stripped 9 bases from V and 4 bases from J, with 14 bases between. The CDR3 totals 13 residues. This CDR3 is CASRGSGADTQYF. The CDR3 DNA sequence: TGTGCCAGTCGGGGCAGTGGAGCAGATACGCAGTATTTT.

This chain connects TRBV6-2 or TRBV6-3 to TRBJ2-3, with no clear D. V lost 6 bases to trimming and J lost 7 bases, with 14 bases between them. The CDR3 is made up of 13 amino acids. The V gene's germline CDR1 is MNHEY and CDR2 SVGEGT. The CDR3 is CASSSGPIHTQYF. The CDR3 bases are TGTGCCAGCAGCTCCGGACCTATCCATACGCAGTATTTT.

The V and J genes are TRBV6-5 and TRBJ1-4; a possible D gene is TRBD1 (6 bases). CDR3 length equals 14 residues. The V end was cut by 7 bases, the J end by 6 bases, with 15 bases between. Germline values: CDR1 MNHEY, CDR2 SVGAGI. Written as DNA, the CDR3 is TGTGCCAGCAAAAGCACAGGGCAACATGAAAAACTGTTTTTT. Translating it yields CASKSTGQHEKLFF.

V usage is TRBV7-9 and J usage is TRBJ2-1, with 8 bases that match TRBD2. CDR1 is SEHNR, CDR2 FQNEAQ, per germline (reference sequence). CDR3 size: 16 residues. V shed 5 bases and J 0 bases; nucleotides not matched to a gene: 6. CDR3 DNA sequence: TGTGCCAGCAGCGCGACCGGGACTAGCTCCTACAATGAGCAGTTCTTC. Amino acids: CASSATGTSSYNEQFF.

The chain uses TRBV19 and TRBJ1-1; a weak D match, TRBD1 (6 bases). The CDR3 covers 14 residues. Germline CDR1 LNHDA, CDR2 SQIVND (reference sequence). Trimming removed 3 bases from V and 4 bases from J, with 12 bases in between. CDR3 DNA sequence: TGTGCCAGTAGTATCGGTGGACAGAGCACTGAAGCTTTCTTT. Translation: CASSIGGQSTEAFF.

V is TRBV28 and J is TRBJ1-2; maybe TRBD1 (5 bases). Deletions cut 6 bases from V and 4 bases from J, with 15 bases between. Germline V gives CDR1 MDHEN, CDR2 SYDVKM. This CDR3 contains 14 residues. CDR3 protein: CASSRRLGLYGYTF. The CDR3 DNA reads as TGTGCCAGCAGCCGACGCCTGGGGCTCTATGGCTACACCTTC.